The 19 T cell receptor beta chains presented below share a single source sample, sequenced in a study of blood T cells in healthy people across ages. PCR was performed a second time for 7 to 11 cycles using a sample-barcoded 5' primer and a J-beta primer mix. TCRdb re-derived calls from the 5' RACE reads in MiXCR, one entry per CDR3 protein. The sample has approximately 940,000 distinct CDR3 sequences, roughly 50% seen once. The specimen sequenced was blood. The receptor source for this set is a man younger than 40 in good health.

Written as DNA, the CDR3 is TGTGCCAACCAAAAACAGGAGACCCAGTACTTC. Translation: CANQKQETQYF. The chain has TRBV6-1 and TRBJ2-5; D is unresolved. Germline-derived CDR1 and CDR2 are MNHNS and SASEGT. Trimming cost V 10 bases and J 5 bases, with 11 bases left between them. This CDR3 contains 11 residues.

The chain has TRBV20-1 and TRBJ2-7; TRBD2 matches at 8 bases. The ends lost 0 bases at V and 2 bases at J; junction bases unmatched: 6. CDR3 length: 15 amino acids. The germline V gene encodes CDR1 DFQATT and CDR2 SNEGSKA (reference sequence). CDR3 nucleotides: TGCAGTGCTAGAGATCAGGGACTAGGCACCTACGAGCAGTACTTC. This gives the protein CSARDQGLGTYEQYF.

The V gene is TRBV7-6, the J gene TRBJ2-7; 9 bases map to TRBD2. V dropped 1 base and J dropped 5; count of bases not matched to a gene: 3. In germline, CDR1 is SGHVS, CDR2 FNYEAQ. This CDR3 region has 14 residues. The CDR3 DNA reads TGTGCCAGCAGCTTAGTCTCTAGCGGGGACGAGCAGTACTTC. Protein sequence: CASSLVSSGDEQYF. Full variable domain (rest looked up from reference TRBV7-6 and TRBJ2-7): GAGVSQSPRYKVTKRGQDVALRCDPISGHVSLYWYRQALGQGPEFLTYFNYEAQQDKSGLPNDRFSAERPEGSISTLTIQRTEQRDSAMYRCASSLVSSGDEQYFGPGTRLTVT.

This clonotype was seen a handful of times. The V and J genes are TRBV12-3 or TRBV12-4 and TRBJ2-7; D may be TRBD2 (6 bases). V dropped 8 bases and J dropped 2 bases, with 19 bases sitting between them. The CDR3 has 15 amino acids. The CDR3, as DNA: TGTGCCAGCGGAACGGGCGGGACGGCTACCTACGAGCAGTACTTC. Residues: CASGTGGTATYEQYF.

The chain uses TRBV10-3 and TRBJ2-1; 10 bases are shared with TRBD1. The germline gives CDR1 ENHRY, CDR2 SYGVKD. CDR3 length: 19 amino acids. Trimming took 3 bases from V and 3 from J; bases not matched to a gene: 14. The CDR3 reads CAISDLPPLGQGIYNEQFF. The CDR3 coding sequence is TGTGCCATCAGTGACCTACCCCCTTTGGGACAGGGGATCTACAATGAGCAGTTCTTC.

The chain recombines TRBV7-2 with TRBJ2-1; D is undetermined. V lost 8 bases, J lost 0 bases, and 14 bases lay in between. The CDR3 covers 15 residues. Looked up from germline, CDR1 is SGHTA and CDR2 is FQGNSA. The CDR3 here is CASCREAPSYNEQFF. As DNA, the CDR3 is TGTGCCAGCTGCCGAGAAGCGCCCTCCTACAATGAGCAGTTCTTC.

This clonotype has a handful of counts. V usage is TRBV27 and J usage is TRBJ2-6, with D unresolved. Between the trimmed V and J ends, which lost 0 bases and 2 bases, there was a span of 2 bases. Germline V gene sequence: CDR1 MNHEY, CDR2 SMNVEV (reference sequence). The CDR3 runs to 14 residues. The CDR3 DNA sequence: TGTGCCAGCAGTTTATCGGCTGGGGCCAACGTCCTGACTTTC. Protein sequence: CASSLSAGANVLTF.

This sequence joins TRBV7-9 and TRBJ2-3; 8 bases are a match to TRBD2. The CDR3 runs 16 residues. Looked up from germline, CDR1 is SEHNR and CDR2 is FQNEAQ (reference sequence). J lost 1 base, V lost 5 bases, and 8 bases had no gene match. The CDR3 sequence: CASSRPGLDGTDTQYF. The CDR3 nucleotides are TGTGCCAGCAGCCGCCCGGGACTAGATGGCACAGATACGCAGTATTTT.

Only a few counts were recorded for this clonotype. At one end the junction does not follow the germline gene, possibly because of a read error. The rearrangement uses TRBV5-1 and TRBJ2-1; 12 nucleotides line up with TRBD2. Germline V gives CDR1 SGHRS, CDR2 YFSETQ. The CDR3 spans 16 residues. As DNA, the CDR3 is TGCGCCAACAGCCTACCTAGCGGGGGGGGCTACAATGAGCAGTTCTTC. Translation gives CANSLPSGGGYNEQFF.

The gene calls are TRBV20-1 and TRBJ1-2; a possible D gene is TRBD1 (5 bases). The CDR3 loop spans 13 amino acids. V lost 2 bases, J lost 4 bases, and 11 bases lay in between. CDR1 and CDR2 from the germline V gene are DFQATT and SNEGSKA (reference sequence). As DNA, the CDR3 is TGCAGTGCTAGAACCGCAGGGTCCTATGGCTACACCTTC. Amino acids: CSARTAGSYGYTF.

This clonotype occurred a few times. J is TRBJ1-6 and V is TRBV20-1; possible D gene TRBD1, 5 bases. The germline gives CDR1 DFQATT, CDR2 SNEGSKA (reference sequence). The CDR3 has 13 residues. The V gene lost 5 bases and the J gene lost 5 bases, with 10 bases spanning the gap. The chain's CDR3 is CSAPAGNNSPLHF. The CDR3, as DNA: TGCAGTGCTCCGGCAGGGAATAATTCACCCCTCCACTTT.

CDR3 nucleotides: TGTGCCACCAGCACGGCGTCGCGTTTGGAGACCCAGTACTTC. Translated: CATSTASRLETQYF. V and J are TRBV15 and TRBJ2-5; D remains ambiguous. The germline gives CDR1 LNHNV, CDR2 YYDKDF (reference sequence). The CDR3 has 14 residues. Trimming removed 4 bases from V and 5 bases from J, with 14 bases in between.

The gene calls are TRBV14 and TRBJ1-6; D ambiguous. V was clipped by 4 bases and J by 10 bases, with 14 bases between them. Germline V gene lookup returns CDR1 SGHDN and CDR2 FVKESK. The CDR3 runs to 14 residues. The chain's CDR3 is CASSPYADRSPLHF. The CDR3 bases are TGTGCCAGCAGCCCCTACGCGGATAGATCACCCCTCCACTTT.

In its sample, this clonotype was seen once. This chain connects TRBV7-9 to TRBJ2-7; a weak D match, TRBD1 (6 bases). The V end was cut by 8 bases, the J end by 0 bases, with 20 bases between. This CDR3 has 16 residues. Germline CDR1 SEHNR, CDR2 FQNEAQ (reference sequence). CDR3 sequence (DNA): TGTGCCAGCGGGGGAACAGGGTTGCGGAGCTCCTACGAGCAGTACTTC. Protein: CASGGTGLRSSYEQYF.

This clonotype was observed a handful of times. The gene calls are TRBV6-6 and TRBJ1-1; 8 bases line up with TRBD1. The CDR3 spans 15 residues. Germline V gives CDR1 MNHNY, CDR2 SVGAGI (reference sequence). V was pared by 5 bases and J by 6 bases, with 11 bases of the junction left unmatched. The CDR3: CASSDRTGLDPEAFF. CDR3 nucleotide sequence: TGTGCCAGCAGTGACAGGACAGGGTTGGACCCTGAAGCTTTCTTT.

The rearrangement joins TRBV6-2 or TRBV6-3 to TRBJ1-4; 10 nucleotides align to TRBD1. Per the germline V gene, CDR1 is MNHEY and CDR2 is SVGEGT. The CDR3 loop spans 15 amino acids. V shed 7 bases, J shed 5 bases, and the junction held 7 bases outside the gene matches. CDR3 DNA sequence: TGTGCCAGCAAGTCGGGACAGGGGATCAATGAAAAACTGTTTTTT. This gives the protein CASKSGQGINEKLFF.

The chain combines TRBV2 with TRBJ1-2, with 7 bases identical to TRBD1. V trimming: 6 bases; J trimming: 2 bases; junction bases outside the gene matches: 9. Per the germline V gene, CDR1 is SNHLY and CDR2 is FYNNEI. CDR3 length equals 15 residues. CDR3 nucleotides: TGTGCCAGCAGGGCGGGACAGAGTGAAAACTATGGCTACACCTTC. The encoded protein is CASRAGQSENYGYTF.

This clonotype was seen only a few times. The chain has TRBV4-3 and TRBJ2-7; TRBD1 matches 7 bases. Trimming at V came to 5 bases and at J to 3 bases, leaving 10 bases not matched to a gene. Germline lookup yields CDR1 LGHNA and CDR2 YSLEER. The CDR3 runs to 15 residues. CDR3 nucleotide sequence: TGCGCCAGCAGCTATTTCCGGGACAGCCGCTACGAGCAGTACTTC. Its protein product is CASSYFRDSRYEQYF.

This clonotype has a handful of counts. Germline and junction disagree at one end, which may indicate a read error. This chain uses TRBV4-1 with TRBJ2-7; TRBD1 matches 7 bases. Germline V gene data show CDR1 as MGHRA and CDR2 as YSYEKL. CDR3 length: 15 residues. CDR3 in amino acids: CASSQESGGPYEQYF. For the CDR3, the DNA is TGTGCCAGCAGCCAAGAGTCAGGGGGTCCCTACGAGCAGTACTTC.